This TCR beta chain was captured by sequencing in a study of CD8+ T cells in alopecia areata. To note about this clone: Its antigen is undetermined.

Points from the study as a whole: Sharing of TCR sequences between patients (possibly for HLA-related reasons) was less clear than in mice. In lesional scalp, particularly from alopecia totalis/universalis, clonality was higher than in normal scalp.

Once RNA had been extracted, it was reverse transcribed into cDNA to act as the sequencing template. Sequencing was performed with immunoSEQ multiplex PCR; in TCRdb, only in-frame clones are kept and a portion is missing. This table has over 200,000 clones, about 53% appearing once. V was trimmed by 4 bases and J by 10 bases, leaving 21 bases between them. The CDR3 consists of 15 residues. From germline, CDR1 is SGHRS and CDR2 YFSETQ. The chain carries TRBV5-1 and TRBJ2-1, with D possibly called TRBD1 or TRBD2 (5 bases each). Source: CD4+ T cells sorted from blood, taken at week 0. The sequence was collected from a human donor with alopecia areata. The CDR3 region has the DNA TGCGCCAGCAGCATCTCCGGGATCCCCGGGGACGAGCAGTTCTTC. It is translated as CASSISGIPGDEQFF.